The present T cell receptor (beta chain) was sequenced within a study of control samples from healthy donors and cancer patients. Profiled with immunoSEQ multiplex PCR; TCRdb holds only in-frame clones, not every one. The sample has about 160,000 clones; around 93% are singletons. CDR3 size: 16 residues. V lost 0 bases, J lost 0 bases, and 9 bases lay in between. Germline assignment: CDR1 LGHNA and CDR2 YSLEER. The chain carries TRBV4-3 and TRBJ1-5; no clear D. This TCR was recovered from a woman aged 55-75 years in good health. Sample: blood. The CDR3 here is CASSQDMSDSNQPQHF. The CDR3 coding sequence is TGCGCCAGCAGCCAAGACATGTCGGATAGCAATCAGCCCCAGCATTTT.